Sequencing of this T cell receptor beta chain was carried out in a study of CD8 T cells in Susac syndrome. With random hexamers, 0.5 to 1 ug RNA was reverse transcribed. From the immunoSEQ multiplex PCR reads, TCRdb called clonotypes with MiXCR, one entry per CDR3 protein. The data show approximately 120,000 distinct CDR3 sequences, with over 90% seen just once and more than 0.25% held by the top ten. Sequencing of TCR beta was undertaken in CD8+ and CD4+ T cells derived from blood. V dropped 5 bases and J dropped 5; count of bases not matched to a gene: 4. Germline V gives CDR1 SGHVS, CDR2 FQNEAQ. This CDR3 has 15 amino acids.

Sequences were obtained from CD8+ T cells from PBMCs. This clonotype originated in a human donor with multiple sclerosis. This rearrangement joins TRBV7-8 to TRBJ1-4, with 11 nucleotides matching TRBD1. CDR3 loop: CASSARDRGNEKLFF. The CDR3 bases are TGTGCCAGCAGCGCGCGGGACAGGGGGAATGAAAAACTGTTTTTT.